This passage covers 31 T cell receptor beta chains from one sample sequenced in a study of OX40 agonist ivuxolimab in advanced cancers. TCRdb's table, derived via immunoSEQ multiplex PCR, lists solely in-frame clones and lacks some. This table has 70,000 to 95,000 clones, over 75% appearing once. Sequences were derived from CD4+ or CD8+ T cells sorted from blood, sampled in a trial of the OX40 agonist ivuxolimab. Receptors were obtained from an adult with an advanced solid tumor such as melanoma, head and neck, liver or kidney cancer.

J is TRBJ1-1 and V is TRBV7-6; D remains ambiguous. V lost 5 bases and J 3 bases, leaving 16 bases between the germline ends. Germline V gene lookup returns CDR1 SGHVS and CDR2 FNYEAQ. This CDR3 contains 15 residues. The CDR3 region has the DNA TGTGCCAGCAGCCTGAACCCCATACCGGACACTGAAGCTTTCTTT. Translation gives CASSLNPIPDTEAFF.

The chain is built from TRBV5-4 and TRBJ2-2, with TRBD2 matching over 8 bases. This CDR3 is built from 17 residues. The V gene's germline CDR1 is SGHNT and CDR2 YYREEE (reference sequence). V was clipped by 1 base and J by 7 bases; unmatched bases: 12. The CDR3 nucleotides read TGTGCCAGCAGCTTGATGGGGACTAGTAGGGGTGTCGGGGAGCTGTTTTTT. It encodes CASSLMGTSRGVGELFF.

The CDR3, as DNA: TGCGCCAGCAGCTTACAGGGTTTAAAGAGCACTGAAGCTTTCTTT. It is translated as CASSLQGLKSTEAFF. The rearrangement links TRBV5-1 to TRBJ1-1, with D possibly being TRBD1 (6 bases). Trimming left V 2 bases short and J 4 bases short, with 15 bases between. The CDR3 covers 15 residues. Germline V gives CDR1 SGHRS, CDR2 YFSETQ.

This chain joins TRBV25-1 and TRBJ1-1, with D uncertain. Germline lookup yields CDR1 MGHDK and CDR2 SYGVNS. V was clipped by 3 bases and J by 1 base, with 15 bases between them. CDR3 length: 16 amino acids. CDR3 coding DNA: TGTGCCAGCAGTGATTCTCTGCAACTTAAGAACACTGAAGCTTTCTTT. It translates to CASSDSLQLKNTEAFF.

This sequence joins TRBV4-3 and TRBJ1-4; 7 bases agree with TRBD1. Per the germline V gene, CDR1 is LGHNA and CDR2 is YSLEER. J was trimmed by 8 bases and V by 4 bases; bases with no gene match: 10. The CDR3 extends over 15 amino acids. The CDR3 DNA reads TGCGCCAGCAGCCCAGAGCGCGACAGGGCCGAAAAACTGTTTTTT. Translated, it gives CASSPERDRAEKLFF.

This chain links TRBV7-2 with TRBJ2-7; D uncertain. Germline V gene lookup returns CDR1 SGHTA and CDR2 FQGNSA. The CDR3 is 11 amino acids. Trimming cost V 5 bases and J 3 bases, with 5 bases left between them. DNA for the CDR3: TGTGCCAGCAGCCCCGACTACGAGCAGTACTTC. It translates to CASSPDYEQYF.

CDR3: CASSLGQGWYNEQFF. The CDR3 DNA sequence: TGTGCCAGCAGCCTCGGACAGGGGTGGTACAATGAGCAGTTCTTC. V gene TRBV7-6 combines with J gene TRBJ2-1; 9 bases map to TRBD1. Germline V lookup: CDR1 SGHVS, CDR2 FNYEAQ. The length of the CDR3 is 15 residues. After removal of 5 bases from V and 4 bases from J, the junction contained 6 bases not matched to a gene.

The genes are TRBV7-9 and TRBJ2-7; D is unresolved. Trimming took off 2 bases at V and 0 bases at J, with 8 bases between the two ends. Per the germline V gene, CDR1 is SEHNR and CDR2 is FQNEAQ (reference sequence). CDR3 length: 14 amino acids. In nucleotides, the CDR3 is TGTGCCAGCAGCTTATACGACGACTCCTACGAGCAGTACTTC. Protein: CASSLYDDSYEQYF.

The rearrangement uses TRBV5-1 and TRBJ2-3; D is perhaps TRBD1 or TRBD2 (6 bases each). Germline V gene sequence: CDR1 SGHRS, CDR2 YFSETQ. This CDR3 comprises 16 residues. The V and J ends lost 4 bases and 5 bases respectively, with 20 bases between them. CDR3 sequence: CASSPTGQTGGDTQYF. DNA for the CDR3: TGCGCCAGCAGCCCGACAGGACAGACCGGGGGAGATACGCAGTATTTT.

V and J are TRBV7-2 and TRBJ1-5, with 10 bases aligning to TRBD1. Germline V CDR1 and CDR2: SGHTA, FQGNSA. V was clipped by 5 bases and J by 4 bases; unmatched bases: 2. The CDR3 has 14 residues. The CDR3 DNA reads TGTGCCAGCAGCGCGGGACAGGGGAATCAGCCCCAGCATTTT. Translating it yields CASSAGQGNQPQHF.

This chain uses TRBV5-1 with TRBJ1-3; weak D call: TRBD1 (6 bases). Trimming left V 4 bases short and J 10 bases short, with 12 bases between. Germline CDR1 SGHRS, CDR2 YFSETQ. The CDR3 sequence is 12 residues long. The CDR3 region has the DNA TGCGCCAGCAGCCCCGGGACAACGACCATATATTTT. Translated, it gives CASSPGTTTIYF.

V is TRBV19 and J is TRBJ1-5; tentatively, D is TRBD1 (5 bases). V was shortened by 4 bases and J by 5 bases, with 18 bases between the two germline ends. The CDR3 loop spans 16 amino acids. The germline V gene encodes CDR1 LNHDA and CDR2 SQIVND (reference sequence). The CDR3 nucleotides read TGTGCCAGTAGTAGGAGCGGGGGGGGTAGGTATCAGCCCCAGCATTTT. Translated: CASSRSGGGRYQPQHF.

The V gene is TRBV5-1, the J gene TRBJ1-4; no firm D call. The CDR3 contains 16 residues. Germline CDR1 is SGHRS and CDR2 is YFSETQ. V was clipped by 1 base and J by 7 bases, with 17 bases between them. DNA for the CDR3: TGCGCCAGCAGCTTGTTTGCCCCTCGGCGTGGTGAAAAACTGTTTTTT. This translates into CASSLFAPRRGEKLFF.

The chain links TRBV28 to TRBJ1-1; perhaps TRBD1 as D (6 bases). Per the germline V gene, CDR1 is MDHEN and CDR2 is SYDVKM. CDR3 size: 15 residues. Trimming removed 6 bases at V and 5 bases at J, with 19 bases between. The CDR3 nucleotides are TGTGCCAGCAGGACTCCGAGAGGGGGGGAAACTGAAGCTTTCTTT. It codes for CASRTPRGGETEAFF.

V is TRBV9 and J is TRBJ1-2; 9 bases match TRBD1. CDR3 length equals 15 residues. V shed 4 bases, J shed 2 bases, and the junction held 6 bases outside the gene matches. Germline CDR1 SGDLS, CDR2 YYNGEE. The CDR3 loop reads CASSLQGAQNYGYTF. The CDR3 DNA is TGTGCCAGCAGCTTACAGGGGGCGCAGAACTATGGCTACACCTTC.

The gene calls are TRBV19 and TRBJ2-3; D is uncertain. The CDR3 is 13 residues long. CDR1 is LNHDA, CDR2 SQIVND, per germline (reference sequence). V was shortened by 3 bases and J by 3 bases, with 7 bases between the two germline ends. The chain's CDR3 is CASSIVRTDTQYF. In DNA, the CDR3 is TGTGCCAGTAGTATTGTTCGGACAGATACGCAGTATTTT.

This clone has a single count. This sequence joins TRBV29-1 and TRBJ2-3, with D tentatively TRBD2 (6 bases). This CDR3 comprises 16 residues. CDR1 is SQVTM and CDR2 is ANQGSEA in the germline V gene. The V end was cut by 1 base, the J end by 2 bases, with 16 bases between. CDR3 in DNA: TGCAGCGTTGAAGGGCGCCAGGGAGGTGTCACAGATACGCAGTATTTT. Translating gives CSVEGRQGGVTDTQYF.

This clone has only one observation. The CDR3 nucleotides are TGTGCCTGGAGTGTGTCAGGGGGCAACGAGCAGTACTTC. This sequence encodes CAWSVSGGNEQYF. This chain uses TRBV30 with TRBJ2-7, with 8 nucleotides matching TRBD1. Per germline, CDR1 GTSNPN and CDR2 SVGIG (reference sequence). V was clipped by 0 bases and J by 5 bases; unmatched bases: 3. The CDR3 contains 13 residues.

CDR3 nucleotides: TGTGCCAGTAGTTACCCCCCCGTGGGGGCGGCTGGGGCCAACGTCCTGACTTTC. Translation: CASSYPPVGAAGANVLTF. The chain joins TRBV19 to TRBJ2-6, with a weak D call TRBD1 (6 bases). The CDR3 is 18 residues long. CDR1 LNHDA and CDR2 SQIVND come from the germline V gene (reference sequence). Deletions cut 5 bases from V and 2 bases from J, with 19 bases between.

The V gene is TRBV19, the J gene TRBJ2-7; D is possibly TRBD1 or TRBD2 (5 bases each). This CDR3 has 15 amino acids. The germline gives CDR1 LNHDA, CDR2 SQIVND (reference sequence). Trimming stripped 4 bases from V and 7 bases from J, with 20 bases between. The CDR3 sequence is CASSTTRDPASEQYF. The CDR3 nucleotides read TGTGCCAGTAGTACTACCCGGGACCCGGCGAGTGAGCAGTACTTC. The full variable domain, in which reference TRBV19 and TRBJ2-7 provide the parts outside the CDR3, is DGGITQSPKYLFRKEGQNVTLSCEQNLNHDAMYWYRQDPGQGLRLIYYSQIVNDFQKGDIAEGYSVSREKKESFPLTVTSAQKNPTAFYLCASSTTRDPASEQYFGPGTRLTVT.

V gene TRBV4-2 combines with J gene TRBJ2-5, with D hard to call. V lost 0 bases to trimming and J lost 2 bases, with 7 bases between them. The CDR3 spans 14 residues. CDR1 LGHNA and CDR2 YNFKEQ come from the germline V gene. The CDR3, as DNA: TGTGCCAGCAGCCAAGATCTGATACAAGAGACCCAGTACTTC. This codes for CASSQDLIQETQYF.

CDR3 nucleotide sequence: TGCGCCAGCAGCTACAACGGACTAGCGGGAGTGTACAATGAGCAGTTCTTC. This encodes CASSYNGLAGVYNEQFF. The V gene is TRBV5-1, the J gene TRBJ2-1; TRBD2 matches at 13 bases. Looked up from germline, CDR1 is SGHRS and CDR2 is YFSETQ. Trimming took 3 bases from V and 4 from J; bases not matched to a gene: 7. The CDR3 sequence is 17 residues long. The whole variable domain, filled in from reference TRBV5-1 and TRBJ2-1, reads KAGVTQTPRYLIKTRGQQVTLSCSPISGHRSVSWYQQTPGQGLQFLFEYFSETQRNKGNFPGRFSGRQFSNSRSEMNVSTLELGDSALYLCASSYNGLAGVYNEQFFGPGTRLTVL.

This clone was seen just once. This chain connects TRBV19 to TRBJ2-5; possibly TRBD1 for D (7 bases). CDR1 and CDR2 from the germline V gene are LNHDA and SQIVND (reference sequence). Trimming left V 6 bases short and J 4 bases short, with 18 bases between. The CDR3 has 15 amino acids. The CDR3 sequence: CASSQRQGGGETQYF. CDR3 nucleotide sequence: TGTGCCAGTAGCCAGAGACAGGGAGGTGGAGAGACCCAGTACTTC.

The chain carries TRBV2 and TRBJ1-4; D unclear. Germline CDR1 and CDR2: SNHLY and FYNNEI. The CDR3 runs to 15 residues. V gave up 7 bases and J gave up 0 bases, with 12 bases separating them. CDR3 nucleotides: TGTGCCAGCAACCCTGGGCGTGCAACTAATGAAAAACTGTTTTTT. Protein sequence: CASNPGRATNEKLFF.

The chain combines TRBV19 with TRBJ1-6, with 11 positions matching TRBD1. CDR1 is LNHDA, CDR2 SQIVND, per germline (reference sequence). The CDR3 covers 15 residues. J lost 7 bases, V lost 6 bases, and 5 bases had no gene match. DNA for the CDR3: TGTGCCAGTAGACCCGGGACAGGGGGAAATTCACCCCTCCACTTT. Translating gives CASRPGTGGNSPLHF.

The CDR3 sequence is CASSQASGANVLTF. The CDR3 DNA follows: TGTGCCAGCAGTCAAGCCTCTGGGGCCAACGTCCTGACTTTC. The rearrangement uses TRBV6-6 and TRBJ2-6; D not resolved. This CDR3 has 14 amino acids. Germline loops: CDR1 MNHNY, CDR2 SVGAGI (reference sequence). Trimming took off 5 bases at V and 0 bases at J, with 5 bases between the two ends.

The V gene is TRBV9, the J gene TRBJ1-4, with D perhaps matching TRBD1 (5 bases). This CDR3 contains 13 residues. V lost 3 bases to trimming and J lost 7 bases, with 10 bases between them. The V gene's germline CDR1 is SGDLS and CDR2 YYNGEE. DNA of the CDR3: TGTGCCAGCAGCGGGGGCCTGCCTGAAAAACTGTTTTTT. Translation gives CASSGGLPEKLFF.

The CDR3 here is CAWSSRRGRGNTEAFF. Here the CDR3 DNA reads TGTGCCTGGAGCTCCCGACGCGGCAGGGGAAACACTGAAGCTTTCTTT. The chain recombines TRBV30 with TRBJ1-1; D possibly corresponds to TRBD1 (6 bases). Trimming shortened V by 3 bases and J by 2 bases, and 19 bases separated the two germline ends. CDR1 and CDR2 from the germline V gene are GTSNPN and SVGIG (reference sequence). The CDR3 contains 16 residues.

The V gene is TRBV6-6, the J gene TRBJ1-4; D unresolved. Trimming left V 2 bases short and J 3 bases short, with 13 bases between. This CDR3 spans 16 amino acids. CDR1 is MNHNY, CDR2 SVGAGI, per germline (reference sequence). The CDR3 region has the DNA TGTGCCAGCAGTTACCAACCAATCCGGGCTAATGAAAAACTGTTTTTT. As protein: CASSYQPIRANEKLFF.

The sample holds a few counts of this clone. This sequence joins TRBV7-9 and TRBJ2-4; 8 bases line up with TRBD1. CDR3 size: 16 residues. Germline loops: CDR1 SEHNR, CDR2 FQNEAQ (reference sequence). Germline trimming cut 5 bases from V and 9 bases from J; bases unmatched to any gene: 15. CDR3 DNA: TGTGCCAGCAGCAACCTGGGACAGGTTTCCACCGGCATTCAGTACTTC. Translating it yields CASSNLGQVSTGIQYF.

Within the sample, this clone is medium-sized. This specimen includes other DNA sequences encoding the same CDR3. The chain couples TRBV25-1 to TRBJ1-3; no reliable D call. The CDR3 loop spans 14 amino acids. CDR1 and CDR2 from the germline V gene are MGHDK and SYGVNS. Trimming pared 3 bases from V and 1 base from J, leaving 7 bases between. The CDR3 DNA reads as TGTGCCAGCAGTGAGGAAAAATCTGGAAACACCATATATTTT. Amino acid sequence: CASSEEKSGNTIYF.